This record looks at one T cell receptor beta chain sequence and its context. The CDR3 loop spans 15 amino acids. J gave up 1 base and V 4 bases, and 5 bases lay outside the gene matches. From germline, CDR1 is LGHDT and CDR2 YNNKEL (reference sequence). The data derive from a study of blood T cell repertoires in COVID-19. The method was immunoSEQ multiplex PCR; TCRdb's version includes in-frame clones alone and lacks a portion of them. The sample shows more than 55,000 clones, 88% of them seen only once. The rearrangement joins TRBV3-1 (or the pseudogene TRBV3-2) to TRBJ1-2, with 8 bases identical to TRBD1. This receptor was identified in a woman in her sixties or seventies with acute or convalescent COVID-19. Sequenced material: peripheral blood. The CDR3 loop is CASSPGDRLNYGYTF. CDR3 sequence (DNA): TGTGCCAGCAGCCCCGGGGACAGGCTTAACTATGGCTACACCTTC.